The 22 T cell receptor beta chains below were found in one sample sequenced in a study of cytomegalovirus exposure and HLA in healthy donors. The PCR ran on 60 Vbeta and 13 Jbeta primers. Only in-frame clones appear in the TCRdb table, and some are missing; sequencing was by immunoSEQ multiplex PCR. The data contain fewer than 55,000 clones, around three quarters of them singletons. The source material was PBMCs. Source of these receptors: a woman aged 50 to 60 in good health and CMV-seropositive.

The rearrangement uses TRBV7-9 and TRBJ1-5; the D is unclear. V was shortened by 5 bases and J by 7 bases, with 12 bases between the two germline ends. The germline gives CDR1 SEHNR, CDR2 FQNEAQ (reference sequence). The CDR3 is 13 amino acids. CDR3 sequence reads: CASSPEVAQPQHF. In nucleotides, the CDR3 is TGTGCCAGCAGCCCGGAGGTAGCACAGCCCCAGCATTTT.

The chain employs TRBV7-2 and TRBJ1-3; no clear D. This CDR3 has 16 residues. Trimming removed 5 bases from V and 0 bases from J, with 14 bases in between. Per the germline V gene, CDR1 is SGHTA and CDR2 is FQGNSA. The CDR3 is CASSPMPVFSGNTIYF. For the CDR3, the DNA is TGTGCCAGCAGCCCAATGCCAGTTTTCTCTGGAAACACCATATATTTT.

In its sample, this clone was seen a few times. The chain recombines TRBV9 with TRBJ2-2; the D gene is possibly TRBD2 (6 bases). CDR1 is SGDLS and CDR2 is YYNGEE in the germline V gene. Trimming took off 8 bases at V and 7 bases at J, with 27 bases between the two ends. The CDR3 runs 17 residues. The CDR3 sequence is CASGERGSGTTGGELFF. For the CDR3, the DNA is TGTGCCAGTGGTGAAAGAGGTAGCGGTACTACCGGCGGGGAGCTGTTTTTT.

The CDR3 reads CASGRNQETQYF. As DNA, the CDR3 is TGTGCCAGCGGTAGAAACCAAGAGACCCAGTACTTC. This chain uses TRBV6-5 with TRBJ2-5, with D uncertain. The V end was cut by 8 bases, the J end by 0 bases, with 7 bases between. Germline CDR1 reads MNHEY; CDR2 reads SVGAGI. This CDR3 has 12 amino acids.

This chain connects TRBV20-1 to TRBJ2-5; 7 bases are shared with TRBD1. The CDR3 contains 10 residues. The ends lost 6 bases at V and 12 bases at J; junction bases unmatched: 7. In germline, CDR1 is DFQATT, CDR2 SNEGSKA (reference sequence). Here the CDR3 DNA reads TGCAGTGCCTCACAGGGGAGCAAGTACTTC. This codes for CSASQGSKYF.

The chain combines TRBV28 with TRBJ1-2, with a tentative D call TRBD1 (5 bases). CDR3 size: 12 residues. Per germline, CDR1 MDHEN and CDR2 SYDVKM. V was pared by 7 bases and J by 13 bases, with 19 bases between. CDR3: CASNPLLGVFTF. Here the CDR3 DNA reads TGTGCCAGCAATCCTCTCCTAGGGGTTTTCACCTTC.

The gene calls are TRBV28 and TRBJ2-7, with D uncertain. The CDR3 sequence is 11 residues long. Between the trimmed V and J ends, which lost 3 bases and 5 bases, there was a span of 5 bases. Germline CDR1 is MDHEN and CDR2 is SYDVKM. The CDR3 sequence: CASSLGDEQYF. The CDR3, as DNA: TGTGCCAGCAGTTTGGGCGACGAGCAGTACTTC.

The V and J genes are TRBV6-4 and TRBJ2-7, with D tentatively TRBD2 (5 bases). The CDR3 runs 10 residues. Germline V gene lookup returns CDR1 MRHNA and CDR2 SNTAGT. Trimming pared 10 bases from V and 7 bases from J, leaving 11 bases between. The CDR3 bases are TGTGCCAAATCGGAGGCGGAGCAGTACTTC. Translated, it gives CAKSEAEQYF.

This clone has more than one count but fewer than ten. J is TRBJ1-1 and V is TRBV7-9; D is perhaps TRBD1 (5 bases). The CDR3 is made up of 15 amino acids. V was pared by 8 bases and J by 5 bases, with 21 bases between. Per the germline V gene, CDR1 is SEHNR and CDR2 is FQNEAQ (reference sequence). This CDR3 is CASQLRVGGRTEAFF. CDR3 coding DNA: TGTGCCAGCCAGCTTAGAGTCGGGGGGAGGACTGAAGCTTTCTTT.

V usage is TRBV5-4 and J usage is TRBJ2-6; 7 positions agree with TRBD1. The ends lost 3 bases at V and 2 bases at J; junction bases unmatched: 8. This CDR3 has 17 residues. Germline V lookup: CDR1 SGHNT, CDR2 YYREEE (reference sequence). For the CDR3, the DNA is TGTGCCAGCAGCTCACAACCACAGGGGACTGGGGCCAACGTCCTGACTTTC. It translates to CASSSQPQGTGANVLTF.

This clone was seen once. V gene TRBV2 combines with J gene TRBJ1-4; 7 bases map to TRBD1. CDR1 and CDR2 (germline): SNHLY, FYNNEI. The CDR3 runs to 13 residues. Trimming cost V 5 bases and J 7 bases; bases outside gene matches: 4. The CDR3 sequence: CASSSTGVEKLFF. Written as DNA, the CDR3 is TGTGCCAGCAGTTCAACAGGGGTTGAAAAACTGTTTTTT.

This sequence joins TRBV7-2 and TRBJ2-7; the D is unclear. CDR1 and CDR2 (germline): SGHTA, FQGNSA. This CDR3 spans 11 amino acids. The V gene lost 5 bases and the J gene lost 3 bases, with 5 bases spanning the gap. CDR3 DNA: TGTGCCAGCAGCCAGTACTACGAGCAGTACTTC. Its translation: CASSQYYEQYF.

The CDR3 DNA reads TGCGCCAGCAGCTTGGAGGGACAGGCCATTTCGGGGGCCAAAAACATTCAGTACTTC. It encodes CASSLEGQAISGAKNIQYF. The chain links TRBV5-1 to TRBJ2-4; 8 bases are a match to TRBD1. J lost 1 base, V lost 0 bases, and 12 bases had no gene match. The CDR3 has 19 residues. Germline CDR1 SGHRS, CDR2 YFSETQ.

Relative to its sample, this clone is medium-sized (0.01 to 0.1%). V usage is TRBV29-1 and J usage is TRBJ1-1; D call uncertain. This CDR3 is built from 13 residues. The V gene lost 0 bases and the J gene lost 4 bases, with 9 bases spanning the gap. CDR1 is SQVTM, CDR2 ANQGSEA, per germline. The chain's CDR3 is CSVEEMEGTEAFF. CDR3 DNA sequence: TGCAGCGTTGAAGAAATGGAGGGCACTGAAGCTTTCTTT.

The chain combines TRBV7-6 with TRBJ1-4, with TRBD1 as a possible D gene (6 bases). Germline V CDR1 and CDR2: SGHVS, FNYEAQ. The CDR3 has 13 residues. V was shortened by 7 bases and J by 5 bases, with 11 bases between the two germline ends. The CDR3 DNA follows: TGTGCCAGCACCCGCGGGGGCAATGAAAAACTGTTTTTT. Its protein is CASTRGGNEKLFF.

This clone was detected only once. The chain employs TRBV7-2 and TRBJ2-1; 9 bases are shared with TRBD2. From germline, CDR1 is SGHTA and CDR2 FQGNSA. The CDR3 spans 18 residues. V shed 4 bases and J 1 base; nucleotides not matched to a gene: 11. CDR3 DNA sequence: TGTGCCAGCAGCTCGCCTGAGCGGGGGGCCGTGTCCTACAATGAGCAGTTCTTC. It is translated as CASSSPERGAVSYNEQFF.

This clone came up once. The J gene is TRBJ1-1, the V gene TRBV25-1, with D maybe TRBD1 (5 bases). The germline V and J ends were trimmed by 3 bases and 4 bases, with 18 bases remaining between them. The length of the CDR3 is 16 residues. Germline CDR1 reads MGHDK; CDR2 reads SYGVNS. The chain's CDR3 is CASSDPGGGMGTEAFF. CDR3 nucleotides: TGTGCCAGCAGTGATCCCGGGGGAGGGATGGGCACTGAAGCTTTCTTT. Full variable domain (outside the CDR3, taken from reference TRBV25-1 and TRBJ1-1): EADIYQTPRYLVIGTGKKITLECSQTMGHDKMYWYQQDPGMELHLIHYSYGVNSTEKGDLSSESTVSRIRTEHFPLTLESARPSHTSQYLCASSDPGGGMGTEAFFGQGTRLTVV.

This chain uses TRBV18 with TRBJ1-1; D call uncertain. Looked up from germline, CDR1 is KGHSH and CDR2 is LQKENI. This CDR3 contains 14 residues. Trimming pared 3 bases from V and 1 base from J, leaving 9 bases between. The CDR3: CASSPLAPNTEAFF. The CDR3 DNA sequence: TGTGCCAGCTCACCCCTAGCCCCGAACACTGAAGCTTTCTTT.

This chain links TRBV5-6 with TRBJ2-3; TRBD2 might be the D (7 bases). Germline V lookup: CDR1 SGHDT, CDR2 YYEEEE. V was trimmed by 0 bases and J by 6 bases, leaving 14 bases between them. The CDR3 loop spans 15 amino acids. CDR3 sequence reads: CASSLEIGGLDTQYF. For the CDR3, the DNA is TGTGCCAGCAGCTTGGAGATCGGGGGGCTGGATACGCAGTATTTT.

V and J are TRBV7-9 and TRBJ2-1; the match to TRBD2 covers 8 bases. The CDR3 has 14 residues. The germline CDR1 and CDR2 sequences are SEHNR and FQNEAQ (reference sequence). The junction had 7 bases not matched to a gene; V was cut back by 7 bases and J by 5 bases. CDR3 sequence reads: CASTQRGGDNEQFF. In DNA form, the CDR3 reads TGTGCCAGCACCCAACGGGGGGGAGACAATGAGCAGTTCTTC.

This CDR3 is CASSFPLSGSSYNEQFF. In DNA form, the CDR3 reads TGTGCCAGCAGCTTCCCCCTTAGCGGGAGCTCCTACAATGAGCAGTTCTTC. This chain links TRBV5-4 with TRBJ2-1, with TRBD2 matching over 9 bases. This CDR3 comprises 17 residues. Trimming removed 2 bases from V and 0 bases from J; junction bases left unmatched: 6. Per germline, CDR1 SGHNT and CDR2 YYREEE (reference sequence).

This clone was observed a few times. The J gene is TRBJ1-2, the V gene TRBV7-9, with 9 bases identical to TRBD1. The CDR3 spans 14 residues. Losses at the gene ends were 8 bases for V and 6 bases for J; bases not matched to a gene: 10. Germline-derived CDR1 and CDR2 are SEHNR and FQNEAQ (reference sequence). Here the CDR3 DNA reads TGTGCCAGCGGTCAGGGACAGGGTTTCGATGGCTACACCTTC. Residues: CASGQGQGFDGYTF.